The sequence of this TCR beta chain was determined in a study of shared clonotypes between healthy human individuals. General study points: The study found lower generation probabilities in non-shared clonotypes than in those shared by all four donors.

Remarks on this clone: Its antigen is unknown.

Several immunoSEQ plates received, in even portions, the genomic DNA of each subset. Approximately 30,000 T cell genomes (approximately 180 ng DNA) went into each sorted-subset replicate. Here immunoSEQ multiplex PCR was the method, and the copy in TCRdb shows in-frame clones only, minus some. Of about 1.5 million clones in the sample, approximately 97% were seen once. V dropped 1 base and J dropped 2 bases, with 11 bases sitting between them. The germline V gene encodes CDR1 LNHNV and CDR2 YYDKDF (reference sequence). This CDR3 region has 16 residues. V usage is TRBV15 and J usage is TRBJ1-4; D unclear. This TCR was recovered from a man aged 25-45 years in good health. Sequencing was carried out using naive CD4+ T cells sorted from blood. Documented subset: CD45RA+ positively selected. CDR3 nucleotides: TGTGCCACCAGCAGAGGAGAGGCGGCTACTAATGAAAAACTGTTTTTT. Its protein product is CATSRGEAATNEKLFF. Looking up the rest from reference TRBV15 and TRBJ1-4 gives the full variable domain: DAMVIQNPRYQVTQFGKPVTLSCSQTLNHNVMYWYQQKSSQAPKLLFHYYDKDFNNEADTPDNFQSRRPNTSFCFLDIRSPGLGDTAMYLCATSRGEAATNEKLFFGSGTQLSVL.